The clone carrying this TCR beta chain was detected only once. What it recognizes is unknown. Trimming shortened V by 1 base and J by 6 bases, and 16 bases separated the two germline ends. The CDR3 sequence is 15 residues long. CDR1 is SEHNR, CDR2 FQNEAQ, per germline (reference sequence). This sample stems from a study of OX40 agonist ivuxolimab in advanced cancers. Study-wide background: Intravenous ivuxolimab at 0.01 to 10 mg/kg was given to patients every 2 weeks.

Generated by immunoSEQ multiplex PCR, the TCRdb table keeps only in-frame clones and is missing some. The table lists tens of thousands of clones, over 70% of them singletons. Overall study findings and caveats: Part of the nonresponder group also had normalized T-cell clonal expansion that was low.

With baseline, cycle 4 day 1, and cycle 7 day 1 as timepoints, blood was sampled. This receptor was identified in an adult with an advanced solid tumor such as melanoma, head and neck, liver or kidney cancer. The sequencing here drew on CD4+ or CD8+ T cells sorted from blood, taken in a trial of the OX40 agonist ivuxolimab. This rearrangement joins TRBV7-9 to TRBJ2-7, with D possibly being TRBD1 (5 bases). CDR3 protein: CASSLGFIGVSEQYF. The CDR3 DNA reads as TGTGCCAGCAGCTTAGGGTTTATAGGGGTCAGCGAGCAGTACTTC.